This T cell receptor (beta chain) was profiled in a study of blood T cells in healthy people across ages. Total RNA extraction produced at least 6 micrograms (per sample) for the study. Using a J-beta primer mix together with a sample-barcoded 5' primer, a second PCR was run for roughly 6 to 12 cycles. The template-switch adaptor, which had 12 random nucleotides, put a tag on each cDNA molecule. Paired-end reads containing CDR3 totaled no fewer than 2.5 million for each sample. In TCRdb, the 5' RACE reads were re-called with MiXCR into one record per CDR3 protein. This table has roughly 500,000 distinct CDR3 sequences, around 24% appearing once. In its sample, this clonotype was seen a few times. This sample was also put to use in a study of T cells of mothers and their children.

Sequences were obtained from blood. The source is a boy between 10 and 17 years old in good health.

The CDR3 DNA follows: TGCAGTGCTAGAGGGGGACTAGCGTCGAATGAGCAGTTCTTC. Translated, it gives CSARGGLASNEQFF. The rearrangement uses TRBV20-1 and TRBJ2-1, with TRBD2 matching 10 bases. CDR3 size: 14 residues. J gave up 7 bases and V 1 base, and 4 bases lay outside the gene matches. Per the germline V gene, CDR1 is DFQATT and CDR2 is SNEGSKA (reference sequence).